This passage covers 10 T cell receptor beta chains from one sample sequenced in a study of control samples from healthy donors and cancer patients. Measured with immunoSEQ multiplex PCR; TCRdb has only the in-frame clones, and not every one. This table has some 70,000 clones, about four fifths appearing once. The sequenced material came from PBMCs. Every receptor here comes from a woman aged 45-65 years with lung cancer.

The gene calls are TRBV5-1 and TRBJ1-4; D remains ambiguous. The CDR3 consists of 15 residues. Per the germline V gene, CDR1 is SGHRS and CDR2 is YFSETQ. With 4 bases removed from V and 1 base from J, the gap between germline ends came to 11 bases. The CDR3 here is CASSPEGRTNEKLFF. Here the CDR3 DNA reads TGCGCCAGCAGCCCGGAAGGGAGAACTAATGAAAAACTGTTTTTT.

Regarding this clone: Other nucleotide sequences in the sample specify the same CDR3. The chain employs TRBV10-3 and TRBJ1-1; D gene unclear. Per germline, CDR1 ENHRY and CDR2 SYGVKD. The V and J ends lost 4 bases and 1 base respectively, with 4 bases between them. This CDR3 comprises 12 residues. The chain's CDR3 is CAISGGNTEAFF. The CDR3, as DNA: TGTGCCATCAGTGGAGGGAACACTGAAGCTTTCTTT.

This clone was seen just once. The rearrangement joins TRBV4-2 to TRBJ2-7; TRBD1 might be the D (5 bases). The CDR3 has 15 residues. V shed 1 base and J shed 0 bases, with 10 bases lying between them. From germline, CDR1 is LGHNA and CDR2 YNFKEQ. The CDR3 is CASSQAGSSSYEQYF. CDR3 DNA: TGTGCCAGCAGCCAAGCAGGGTCCTCCTCCTACGAGCAGTACTTC.

CDR3 DNA sequence: TGTGCCAGCAGCTATTGGGACAGGGGGCCTCTTCAGCCCCAGCATTTT. As protein: CASSYWDRGPLQPQHF. The chain recombines TRBV27 with TRBJ1-5; 12 bases are shared with TRBD1. With V trimmed by 6 bases and J by 6 bases, 9 bases remained unmatched. The CDR3 contains 16 residues. Germline-derived CDR1 and CDR2 are MNHEY and SMNVEV (reference sequence).

V is TRBV28 and J is TRBJ1-2; unclear D gene. The CDR3 is 12 residues long. Trimming took off 7 bases at V and 4 bases at J, with 10 bases between the two ends. Looked up from germline, CDR1 is MDHEN and CDR2 is SYDVKM. The CDR3 spells CASTGGFYGYTF. In DNA form, the CDR3 reads TGTGCCAGCACCGGCGGATTCTATGGCTACACCTTC.

This sequence joins TRBV3-1 (or the pseudogene TRBV3-2) and TRBJ2-2, with 8 bases aligning to TRBD2. The J segment lost 5 bases and the V segment lost 3 bases, leaving 2 bases of the junction unmatched. The CDR3 extends over 14 amino acids. Germline V gene lookup returns CDR1 LGHDT and CDR2 YNNKEL (reference sequence). The CDR3 sequence: CASSQVAGTGELFF. The CDR3 DNA follows: TGTGCCAGCAGCCAGGTAGCGGGAACCGGGGAGCTGTTTTTT.

The rearrangement joins TRBV6-6 to TRBJ1-5; no reliable D call. This CDR3 region has 14 residues. The V end was cut by 2 bases, the J end by 5 bases, with 10 bases between. CDR1 and CDR2 (germline): MNHNY, SVGAGI (reference sequence). CDR3 in amino acids: CASSYGVSDQPQHF. As DNA, the CDR3 is TGTGCCAGCAGTTACGGGGTGAGTGATCAGCCCCAGCATTTT.

The chain uses TRBV4-3 and TRBJ1-3; no definite D call. Germline CDR1 reads LGHNA; CDR2 reads YSLEER. The CDR3 is 17 amino acids. V lost 0 bases and J 4 bases, leaving 16 bases between the germline ends. CDR3 region: CASSQDMEGAAGNTIYF. The CDR3 DNA reads as TGCGCCAGCAGCCAAGATATGGAGGGTGCAGCCGGAAACACCATATATTTT.

In DNA, the CDR3 is TGTGCCAATGGGGCTAGGTACGAGCAGTACTTC. It specifies CANGARYEQYF. The J gene is TRBJ2-7, the V gene TRBV3-1 (or the pseudogene TRBV3-2); TRBD1 is a possible D gene (5 bases). V was shortened by 10 bases and J by 4 bases, with 11 bases between the two germline ends. Germline CDR1 LGHDT, CDR2 YNNKEL (reference sequence). This CDR3 region has 11 residues.

The CDR3 region has the DNA TGTGCCATCAGTGGGACCGACAGAGAAGGCTACACCTTC. Translation: CAISGTDREGYTF. This chain connects TRBV10-3 to TRBJ1-2; D possibly corresponds to TRBD1 (5 bases). This CDR3 has 13 amino acids. Trimming removed 4 bases from V and 8 bases from J, with 14 bases in between. Germline values: CDR1 ENHRY, CDR2 SYGVKD.